This TCR beta chain was identified during a study of OX40 agonist ivuxolimab in advanced cancers. The table came from immunoSEQ multiplex PCR; TCRdb's copy has only in-frame clones and leaves some out. The sample holds around 24,000 clones, roughly 84% seen once. This CDR3 comprises 14 residues. Trimming removed 5 bases from V and 0 bases from J, with 11 bases in between. Germline V gene lookup returns CDR1 GTSNPN and CDR2 SVGIG (reference sequence). The TCR was taken from an adult with an advanced solid tumor such as melanoma, head and neck, liver or kidney cancer. The sequences come from CD4+ or CD8+ T cells sorted from blood, collected in a trial of the OX40 agonist ivuxolimab. The V gene is TRBV30, the J gene TRBJ1-5, with unresolved D. CDR3 nucleotide sequence: TGTGCCTGGTCCCCGGGGATTAGCAATCAGCCCCAGCATTTT. Protein product: CAWSPGISNQPQHF.